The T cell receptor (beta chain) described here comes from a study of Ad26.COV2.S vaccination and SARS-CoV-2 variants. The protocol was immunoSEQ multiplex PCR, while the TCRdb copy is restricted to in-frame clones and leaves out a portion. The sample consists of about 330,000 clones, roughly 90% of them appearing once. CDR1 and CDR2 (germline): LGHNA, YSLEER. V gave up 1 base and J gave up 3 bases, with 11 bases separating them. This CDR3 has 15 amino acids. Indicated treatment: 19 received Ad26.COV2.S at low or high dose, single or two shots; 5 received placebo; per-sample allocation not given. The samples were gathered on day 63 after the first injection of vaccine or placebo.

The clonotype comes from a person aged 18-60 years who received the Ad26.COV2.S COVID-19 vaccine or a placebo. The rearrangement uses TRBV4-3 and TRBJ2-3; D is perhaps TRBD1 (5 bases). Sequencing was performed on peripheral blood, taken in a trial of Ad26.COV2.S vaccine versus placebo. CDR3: CASSQGEQVTDTQYF. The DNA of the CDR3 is TGCGCCAGCAGCCAAGGGGAACAGGTGACAGATACGCAGTATTTT.